These T cell receptor beta chains were read from a single sample in a study of blood T cell repertoires in COVID-19. Assay used: immunoSEQ multiplex PCR; TCRdb lists only in-frame clones, some missing. The top ten hold 5.5% to 7.5% of the sample, which has 200,000 to 250,000 clones, about 87% seen once. Sequenced: peripheral blood. The receptor source for this set is a woman between 65 and 79 years old with active or convalescent COVID-19. Each CDR3 is given with its conserved first and last residue. D genes are given only for firm matches. Size is stated for part of the rows, as once, few or many counts, or as a class when the clone is expanded.

j_gene | abundance | v_gene | d_gene | CDR3nt | CDR3aa
TRBJ2-1 | NA | TRBV4-1 | TRBD1 | TGCGCCAGCAGCCAACGGACAGGGCAAGACGAGCAGTTCTTC | CASSQRTGQDEQFF
TRBJ1-6 | NA | TRBV5-6 | NA | TGTGCCAGCAGCTTGACGGGACTGAATAATTCACCCCTCCACTTT | CASSLTGLNNSPLHF
TRBJ2-3 | NA | TRBV7-2 | TRBD2 | TGTGCCAGCAGCTTGTGGTTGGGGGGGAGTAGCACAGATACGCAGTATTTT | CASSLWLGGSSTDTQYF
TRBJ1-1 | once | TRBV7-9 | TRBD1 | TGTGCCAGCAGTCGGGACAGGGGATCTGAAGCTTTCTTT | CASSRDRGSEAFF
TRBJ1-2 | NA | TRBV19 | TRBD1 | TGTGCCAGTAGGTCCCGCACAGGGGTCGACGGCTACACCTTC | CASRSRTGVDGYTF
TRBJ1-1 | NA | TRBV6-5 | NA | TGTGCCAGCAGTTACACGGGGGAAGAAGCTTTCTTT | CASSYTGEEAFF
TRBJ1-1 | NA | TRBV4-3 | NA | TGCGCCAGCAGCCAAGTGGTCGGAACAGGGAGCGCTTTCTTT | CASSQVVGTGSAFF
TRBJ1-5 | few | TRBV2 | TRBD1 | TGTGCCAGCTCGCGGACAGGAACTTATAGCAATCAGCCCCAGCATTTT | CASSRTGTYSNQPQHF
TRBJ1-2 | NA | TRBV15 | NA | TGTGCCACCAGCAGTGACCTCAGGGGTGGCTACACCTTC | CATSSDLRGGYTF
TRBJ1-5 | NA | TRBV5-1 | NA | TGCGCCAGCAGCTTGGCCGAGGGCCAGCCCCAGCATTTT | CASSLAEGQPQHF
TRBJ2-2 | few | TRBV9 | TRBD1 | TGTGCCAGCAGCGTCCGACAGGGGCACACCGGGGAGCTGTTTTTT | CASSVRQGHTGELFF
TRBJ1-2 | once | TRBV24-1 | NA | TGTGCCACCAGTGATTCCGACAGCTATGGCTACACCTTC | CATSDSDSYGYTF
TRBJ2-1 | NA | TRBV5-4 | NA | TGTGCCAGCAGCTTGGGGAGAAAAAGCAATTGGGATGAGCAGTTCTTC | CASSLGRKSNWDEQFF